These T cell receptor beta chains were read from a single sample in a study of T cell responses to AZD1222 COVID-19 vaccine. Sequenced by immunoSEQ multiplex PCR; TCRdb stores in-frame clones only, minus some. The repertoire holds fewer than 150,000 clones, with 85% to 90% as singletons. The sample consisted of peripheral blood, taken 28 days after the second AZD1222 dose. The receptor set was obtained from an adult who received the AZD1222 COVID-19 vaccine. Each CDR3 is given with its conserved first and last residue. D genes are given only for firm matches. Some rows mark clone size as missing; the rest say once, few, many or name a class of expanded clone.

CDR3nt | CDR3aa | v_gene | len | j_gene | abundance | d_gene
TGTGCCAGCAGTAAAAGAGGGACACTGGCCTACGAGCAGTACTTC | CASSKRGTLAYEQYF | TRBV6-5 | 15 | TRBJ2-7 | - | -
TGTGCCAGCAGCTTCCGTTCGGGAAATACGCAGTATTTT | CASSFRSGNTQYF | TRBV5-6 | 13 | TRBJ2-3 | - | -
TGTGCCAGCTCACCGAGCGACCAGAACTATGGCTACACCTTC | CASSPSDQNYGYTF | TRBV18 | 14 | TRBJ1-2 | - | -
TGTGCCAGCAGTTATCAGGGGCAAGAGACCCAGTACTTC | CASSYQGQETQYF | TRBV6-5 | 13 | TRBJ2-5 | - | -
TGTGCCAGCAGCGCCGGGACAGGGTTCAATTCACCCCTCCACTTT | CASSAGTGFNSPLHF | TRBV9 | 15 | TRBJ1-6 | - | TRBD1
TGTGCCAGCAGCACACGGACAGGGTGGTTTGAAGCTTTCTTT | CASSTRTGWFEAFF | TRBV7-8 | 14 | TRBJ1-1 | - | TRBD1
TGTGCCAGCAGCTTGGCCCCGGGGACCATCGGCTACGAGCAGTACTTC | CASSLAPGTIGYEQYF | TRBV5-6 | 16 | TRBJ2-7 | - | -
TGTGCCATCAGGGAGCAGGAGAACTACACCTTC | CAIREQENYTF | TRBV10-3 | 11 | TRBJ1-2 | - | -
TGTGCCAGCAGTGAGCGGAGGGCCTCCTACAATGAGCAGTTCTTC | CASSERRASYNEQFF | TRBV6-1 | 15 | TRBJ2-1 | - | -
TGTGCCAGCAGCTACCTCTGGGGGGCCCACGCCAGCTCTGGGGCCAACGTCCTGACTTTC | CASSYLWGAHASSGANVLTF | TRBV7-8 | 20 | TRBJ2-6 | - | -
TGTGCCACCAGCAGAGATCCGGGGATGAACACTGAAGCTTTCTTT | CATSRDPGMNTEAFF | TRBV15 | 15 | TRBJ1-1 | - | -
TGTGCCAGTAGTATGCTGCCAGACCATGAAGCTTTCTTT | CASSMLPDHEAFF | TRBV19 | 13 | TRBJ1-1 | - | -
TGTGCCAGCGGAACCTACGAGCAGTACTTC | CASGTYEQYF | TRBV19 | 10 | TRBJ2-7 | few | -
TGTGCCAGCAGTGAAGGACGAGGACAAGAGACCCAGTACTTC | CASSEGRGQETQYF | TRBV2 | 14 | TRBJ2-5 | - | -
TGTGCCTGGGCAGGGGGCTTTTCGTACGAGCAGTACTTC | CAWAGGFSYEQYF | TRBV30 | 13 | TRBJ2-7 | - | TRBD1
TGTGCCAGCAGTTCCCCGGGACTAGCGCGGGGTGAGCAGTTCTTC | CASSSPGLARGEQFF | TRBV27 | 15 | TRBJ2-1 | - | TRBD2
TGCGCCAGCAGCTTGTTGGCGGGGGAAAGTGGGCAGTTCTTC | CASSLLAGESGQFF | TRBV5-1 | 14 | TRBJ2-1 | - | TRBD2
TGTGCCAGCAGCCAAGAGGGGCTAGCGGACGAGACCCAGTACTTC | CASSQEGLADETQYF | TRBV3-1/TRBV3-2 | 15 | TRBJ2-5 | - | TRBD2
TGTGCCAGCAGCTTAGAACAGGCCTACACCTTC | CASSLEQAYTF | TRBV13 | 11 | TRBJ1-2 | - | -
TGCGCCAGCAGCCCCAGGGAAAATTATGGCTACACCTTC | CASSPRENYGYTF | TRBV5-1 | 13 | TRBJ1-2 | - | -
TGTGCCAGCAGCCCGGGGGTGGGACTAGCGGGGCTCGATACGCAGTATTTT | CASSPGVGLAGLDTQYF | TRBV5-8 | 17 | TRBJ2-3 | - | TRBD2
TGTGCCAGCAGCTTAGGGGGGACAGGGTGGGTTAGCAATCAGCCCCAGCATTTT | CASSLGGTGWVSNQPQHF | TRBV7-9 | 18 | TRBJ1-5 | - | TRBD1
TGTGCCAGCAGCCAAGAAGGGCCGGTCGTGGGGTTGTCGGATGGCTACACCTTC | CASSQEGPVVGLSDGYTF | TRBV3-1/TRBV3-2 | 18 | TRBJ1-2 | - | -
TGTGCCAGCAGCCAGGGGGAGGGCACTGAAGCTTTCTTT | CASSQGEGTEAFF | TRBV6-4 | 13 | TRBJ1-1 | - | TRBD1
TGTGCCAGCAGCTTAGAAAGGGAGCAGTACTTC | CASSLEREQYF | TRBV7-9 | 11 | TRBJ2-7 | - | -
TGTGCCAGTTCTTTGGACTCCTCCTACGAGCAGTACTTC | CASSLDSSYEQYF | TRBV12-3/TRBV12-4 | 13 | TRBJ2-7 | - | -
TGTGCCAGCAGTTTTCCCCAGGGGCGTCCCATCTATGGCTACACCTTC | CASSFPQGRPIYGYTF | TRBV28 | 16 | TRBJ1-2 | - | -
TGCAGTGCTCTGACGTACGAGCAGTACTTC | CSALTYEQYF | TRBV20-1 | 10 | TRBJ2-7 | - | -
TGCGCCAGCAGCACCCCATTAGCGGGGGCCACAGATACGCAGTATTTT | CASSTPLAGATDTQYF | TRBV5-1 | 16 | TRBJ2-3 | - | TRBD2
TGTGCCAGCAGCCCTAAGGGTCCAGATACGCAGTATTTT | CASSPKGPDTQYF | TRBV7-9 | 13 | TRBJ2-3 | few | -
TGTGCCTGGAGTGTGGTGACAGGGTACACTGAAGCTTTCTTT | CAWSVVTGYTEAFF | TRBV30 | 14 | TRBJ1-1 | - | TRBD1
TGTGCCAGCAGTTACTCGCCTGGAAACACCATATATTTT | CASSYSPGNTIYF | TRBV6-5 | 13 | TRBJ1-3 | - | -
TGCGCCAGCAGTGAGCATTGGGGGAGCAGGCCACTAAATCAGCCCCAGCATTTT | CASSEHWGSRPLNQPQHF | TRBV10-1 | 18 | TRBJ1-5 | few | -
TGTGCCAGCAGTTTGGAACTAGCTCTCGCAGATACGCAGTATTTT | CASSLELALADTQYF | TRBV27 | 15 | TRBJ2-3 | - | -
TGTGCCAGCAGCTTAGAAGGGAACAGGGCCACTGAAGCTTTCTTT | CASSLEGNRATEAFF | TRBV7-9 | 15 | TRBJ1-1 | - | -
TGTGCCAGCAGCTTGGCAATAGAGACATACAATGAGCAGTTCTTC | CASSLAIETYNEQFF | TRBV5-6 | 15 | TRBJ2-1 | - | -
TGCGCCAGCAGCAGAGAGGGGAGCACAGATACGCAGTATTTT | CASSREGSTDTQYF | TRBV5-1 | 14 | TRBJ2-3 | - | -
TGTGCCAGCAGCCAAGTATTACTAGGACGCGAAAACATTCAGTACTTC | CASSQVLLGRENIQYF | TRBV3-1/TRBV3-2 | 16 | TRBJ2-4 | - | -